This passage covers 5 T cell receptor beta chains from one sample sequenced in a study of cytomegalovirus exposure and HLA in healthy donors. The PCR employed 60 Vbeta primers together with 13 Jbeta primers. Only in-frame clones appear in the TCRdb table, and some are missing; sequencing was by immunoSEQ multiplex PCR. The sample consists of over 100,000 clones, under 85% of them appearing once. The sample consisted of PBMCs. These TCRs come from a male donor in good health and CMV-seropositive.

The V and J genes are TRBV19 and TRBJ2-7; 8 positions agree with TRBD1. V lost 5 bases, J lost 0 bases, and 6 bases stayed unmatched. Germline CDR1 reads LNHDA; CDR2 reads SQIVND (reference sequence). The CDR3 loop spans 15 amino acids. This CDR3 is CASSARTGSSYEQYF. Written as DNA, the CDR3 is TGTGCCAGTAGTGCAAGGACAGGGAGCTCCTACGAGCAGTACTTC. The complete variable domain, with remaining parts taken from reference TRBV19 and TRBJ2-7, reads DGGITQSPKYLFRKEGQNVTLSCEQNLNHDAMYWYRQDPGQGLRLIYYSQIVNDFQKGDIAEGYSVSREKKESFPLTVTSAQKNPTAFYLCASSARTGSSYEQYFGPGTRLTVT.

V usage is TRBV11-2 and J usage is TRBJ2-3, with D unresolved. CDR1 SGHAT and CDR2 FQNNGV come from the germline V gene. Trimming cost V 2 bases and J 0 bases, with 12 bases left between them. The CDR3 runs to 16 residues. CDR3 region: CASSLSRQTSTDTQYF. In DNA form, the CDR3 reads TGTGCCAGCAGCTTATCCCGACAAACTAGCACAGATACGCAGTATTTT.

The rearrangement joins TRBV18 to TRBJ1-3; D might be TRBD1 (6 bases). Germline V CDR1 and CDR2: KGHSH, LQKENI. CDR3 length: 17 residues. V was pared by 2 bases and J by 0 bases, with 14 bases between. CDR3 sequence: CASSPKTGSISGNTIYF. The CDR3 DNA follows: TGTGCCAGCTCACCAAAGACAGGCTCGATCTCTGGAAACACCATATATTTT.

The V gene is TRBV29-1, the J gene TRBJ1-2; D is unclear. With 3 bases removed from V and 1 base from J, the gap between germline ends came to 6 bases. This CDR3 is 12 amino acids long. Germline V CDR1 and CDR2: SQVTM, ANQGSEA. The CDR3 DNA is TGCAGCGTTGATACACGTAACTATGGCTACACCTTC. It is translated as CSVDTRNYGYTF.

The genes are TRBV7-2 and TRBJ1-2; TRBD1 matches at 7 bases. The trim removed 0 bases at V and 6 bases at J, leaving 10 bases unmatched. CDR1 is SGHTA and CDR2 is FQGNSA in the germline V gene. CDR3 length equals 16 residues. The CDR3 nucleotides read TGTGCCAGCAGCTTAGCGGCCGGGTACAGGGGTGATGGCTACACCTTC. It is translated as CASSLAAGYRGDGYTF.